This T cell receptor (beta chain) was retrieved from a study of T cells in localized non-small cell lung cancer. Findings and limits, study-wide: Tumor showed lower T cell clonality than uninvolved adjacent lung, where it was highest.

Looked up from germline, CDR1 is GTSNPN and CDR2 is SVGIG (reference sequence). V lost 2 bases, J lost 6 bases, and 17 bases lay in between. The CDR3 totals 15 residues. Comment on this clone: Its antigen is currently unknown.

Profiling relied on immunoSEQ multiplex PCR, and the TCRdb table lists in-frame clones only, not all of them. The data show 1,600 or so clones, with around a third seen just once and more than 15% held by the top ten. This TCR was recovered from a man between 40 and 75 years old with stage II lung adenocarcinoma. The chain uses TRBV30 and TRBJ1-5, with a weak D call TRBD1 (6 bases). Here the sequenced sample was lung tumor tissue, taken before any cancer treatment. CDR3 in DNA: TGTGCCTGGAGTCGTGGGGGCTTGCTCCTTCAGCCCCAGCATTTT. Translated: CAWSRGGLLLQPQHF. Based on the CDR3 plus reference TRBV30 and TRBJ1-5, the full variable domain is SQTIHQWPATLVQPVGSPLSLECTVEGTSNPNLYWYRQAAGRGLQLLFYSVGIGQISSEVPQNLSASRPQDRQFILSSKKLLLSDSGFYLCAWSRGGLLLQPQHFGDGTRLSIL.